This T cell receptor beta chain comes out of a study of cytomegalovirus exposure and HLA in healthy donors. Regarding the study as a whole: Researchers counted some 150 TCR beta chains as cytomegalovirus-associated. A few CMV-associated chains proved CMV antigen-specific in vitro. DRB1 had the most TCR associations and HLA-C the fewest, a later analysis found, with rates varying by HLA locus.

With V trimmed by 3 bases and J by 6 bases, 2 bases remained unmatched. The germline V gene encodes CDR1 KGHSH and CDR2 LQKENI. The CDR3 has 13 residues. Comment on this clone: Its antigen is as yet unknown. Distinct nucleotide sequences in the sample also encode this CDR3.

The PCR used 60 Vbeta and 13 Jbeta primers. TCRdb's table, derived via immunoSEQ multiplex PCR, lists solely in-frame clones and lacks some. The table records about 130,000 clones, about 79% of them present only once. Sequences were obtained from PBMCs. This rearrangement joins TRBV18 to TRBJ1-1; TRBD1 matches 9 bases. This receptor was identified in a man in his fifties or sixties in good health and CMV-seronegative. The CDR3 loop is CASSPDRGAEAFF. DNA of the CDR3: TGTGCCAGCTCACCCGACAGGGGGGCTGAAGCTTTCTTT.